The sequence of this TCR beta chain was determined in a study of shared clonotypes between healthy human individuals. Clones were sequenced by immunoSEQ multiplex PCR, and TCRdb holds only the in-frame ones, with some missing. The data contain 1.6 million or so clones, over 95% of them singletons. Losses at the gene ends were 1 base for V and 7 bases for J; bases not matched to a gene: 14. Germline CDR1 reads SGHNT; CDR2 reads YENEEA. CDR3 length: 17 amino acids. This clonotype was sampled from a man younger than 40 in good health. Sequencing was performed on naive CD4+ T cells sorted from blood. The subset was: CD45RA+ positively selected. The gene calls are TRBV11-3 and TRBJ2-3, with 7 positions matching TRBD2. CDR3 residues: CASSLVSGEAGGNTQYF. The CDR3 DNA reads TGTGCCAGCAGCTTAGTATCGGGGGAGGCCGGGGGGAATACGCAGTATTTT. The full variable domain, in which reference TRBV11-3 and TRBJ2-3 provide the parts outside the CDR3, is EAGVVQSPRYKIIEKKQPVAFWCNPISGHNTLYWYLQNLGQGPELLIRYENEEAVDDSQLPKDRFSAERLKGVDSTLKIQPAELGDSAVYLCASSLVSGEAGGNTQYFGPGTRLTVL.